This entry features one T cell receptor (beta chain) sequence. Its antigen is unknown. One end of the junction fails to match germline, which may point to a read error. This entry belongs to a study of cytomegalovirus exposure and HLA in healthy donors. Study-wide results and caveats: It was assumed in the presence/absence analyses that sequencing depth was roughly uniform across donors. Sequencing had likely introduced a cluster of highly shared sequence variants as an artifact.

Use of 60 Vbeta and 13 Jbeta primers characterized the PCR. Using immunoSEQ multiplex PCR, the repertoire was profiled, and TCRdb retains in-frame clones only, with some absent. Here the sample spans 110,000 to 150,000 clones, 80% being singletons. The CDR3 totals 15 residues. CDR1 is SNHLY, CDR2 FYNNEI, per germline. This TCR was recovered from a male donor in good health and CMV-seronegative. The chain is built from TRBV2 and TRBJ2-7; D might be TRBD1 (6 bases). Source material: PBMCs. Written as DNA, the CDR3 is TGTGCCAGCCGTGAGAGGACAGAGAGCTTCGGGGAGCAGTACTTC. Translation: CASRERTESFGEQYF.